This paragraph reports one T cell receptor (beta chain). Its cognate antigen has yet to be identified. Per-nucleotide qualities are absent, and no much larger clonotype sits a single base away. V loses 4 bases, J loses 0 bases, and the germline ends lie 16 bases apart. Including cysteine and phenylalanine, the CDR3 has 16 amino acids. Only the CDR3 DNA stays, 48 bases, in frame from base 1. CDR1 and CDR2 (MDHEN, SYDVKM) derive from the germline V gene. From each donor, a single peripheral blood sample of 100 to 150 mL on average was drawn into heparinised tubes. Naive, central memory, regulatory and stem cell-like memory CD4+ T cells were sorted on a BD FACSAria II using a panel including CD45RO, CCR7, CD25, CD127, CD95 and CD27. All sorted populations exceeded 98% purity. Right away, PBMCs were isolated by Lymphoprep density gradient centrifugation and were stained directly, with no culture step. So that batch effects would be minimized, each experiment stained and sorted samples in pairs, pairing one healthy donor with one patient.

The High Capacity cDNA Reverse Transcription Kit was used to reverse transcribe all of the isolated RNA, meaning that expressed TCRB transcripts were what got sequenced. Deep immunoSEQ sequencing was applied to naive, central memory and regulatory T cell samples, giving an average of approximately 3.8 million total reads per sample. After sorted cells were lysed in RLT buffer, RNA was extracted with DNase-treated RNeasy Micro or Mini kits, with the choice depending on cell number. Each cell subset was processed separately to prevent cross-contamination, with patient and healthy donor samples processed together. The immunoSEQ multiplex PCR was used to amplify TCRB sequences from cDNA, yielding 87-bp fragments that span the CDR3 region. The amplicons were sequenced using the Illumina HiSeq platform. The authors' analysis ran thus. Synthetic template baselines were used to correct PCR bias computationally, reads within Hamming distance 2 were collapsed together, and singletons that could not be merged were discarded. Reads were aligned to IMGT to assign V, D and J genes, CDR3 length, and insertions or deletions at six rearrangement sites. Within each subset, clonotype counts were normalized to sorted cell number, and only after that were true diversity and Gini coefficients computed with the tcR R package. The overlap coefficient, calculated on TCRB nucleotide sequences, was used to quantify repertoire sharing. TCRdb limited this immuneACCESS table to in-frame rearrangements with V and J called. A share of clones is missing; checked studies link under half to unresolved V genes, and the rest is unexplained. For V, J and clone size, that table is used; D and trimming come from the DNA. The sample table lists over 150,000 clones, about 9.3% of them with a count of one. The ten largest make up 0.5% of the sample.

This sample is part of a study of beta chain features in type 1 diabetes (dated by TCRdb to between 2017 and 2018). With regard to the full study: No differences in mean age, gender distribution, total cell number or subset yield were found between patients and healthy donors. The study compared the TCRB repertoires of sorted circulating CD4+ T cell subsets in recently diagnosed type 1 diabetes patients with those in matched healthy donors. Naive and central memory subsets were obtained from all 30 or so donors, but regulatory and stem cell-like memory subsets were isolated from only 8 patients and roughly eight healthy donors. A total of 100 million to 140 million sorted cells were examined across all samples, and the number of cells per subset was strongly correlated with RNA yield. What the authors observed across the whole study: The naive, central memory and regulatory TCRB repertoires appeared to resemble one another more closely among patients than among healthy donors. Only small numbers of individuals were included in the HLA sub-analyses, which left unresolved whether HLA type had any influence on TCRB rearrangement. In all four CD4+ subsets, TCRB CDR3 length was moderately but significantly shorter in type 1 diabetes patients. PCR may preferentially amplify shorter templates, but because patient and control samples were amplified and corrected together, any resulting skew would affect both groups equally. Patients with type 1 diabetes made fewer insertions and deleted more nucleotides at VDJ recombination sites, implying thymic rearrangement abnormalities. Because cDNA was sequenced instead of genomic DNA, highly expressing activated cells could be over-represented, though the groups showed no difference in activation or CD3 levels.

Recombination connected TRBV28 to TRBJ2-7; the D gene is perhaps TRBD2, on 6 matching bases. The sequence derives from a man between 25 and 39 years old with type 1 diabetes. Material: central memory CD4+ T cells from blood. The CDR3 protein sequence reads: CASSYGRRENSYEQYF. The DNA reads as follows: TGTGCCAGCAGTTACGGCAGGCGGGAAAACTCCTACGAGCAGTACTTC. The full variable domain, completed from the reference TRBV28 and TRBJ2-7 proteins outside the CDR3, reads DVKVTQSSRYLVKRTGEKVFLECVQDMDHENMFWYRQDPGLGLRLIYFSYDVKMKEKGDIPEGYSVSREKKERFSLILESASTNQTSMYLCASSYGRRENSYEQYFGPGTRLTVT.